The 4 T cell receptor beta chains given below trace back to one sample, sequenced in a study of glioma-infiltrating T cells. Using RNA template, CDR3s of TCR alpha and beta were amplified with iRepertoire arm-PCR. MiXCR, applied by TCRdb to the multiplex PCR reads, yields one record per CDR3 protein. In the table there are fewer than 250,000 distinct CDR3 sequences, roughly a third of which are singletons. The sample comprised glioma tissue, nonneoplastic brain tissue, or PBMCs (not recorded which). Every receptor here comes from a human donor with low-grade glioma or glioblastoma, undergoing nonglioma brain surgery, or in good health (not recorded which).

In regard to this clonotype: Possible read error: a much larger clone is one base away. The chain joins TRBV7-9 to TRBJ2-7; D unclear. The germline V gene encodes CDR1 SEHNR and CDR2 FQNEAQ (reference sequence). The length of the CDR3 is 13 residues. The CDR3 nucleotides read TGTGCCAGCAGCCCCCGACATAGCTACAAGCAGTACTTC. The encoded protein is CASSPRHSYKQYF.

This clonotype was recorded many times. This chain connects TRBV7-2 to TRBJ2-1; 11 bases fit TRBD2. Trimming at V came to 5 bases and at J to 0 bases, leaving 9 bases not matched to a gene. Germline CDR1 and CDR2: SGHTA and FQGNSA. This CDR3 region has 18 residues. The CDR3 bases are TGTGCCAGCAGCGAGGGTAGTAGCGGGAGGGGCTCCTACAATGAGCAGTTCTTC. Translating gives CASSEGSSGRGSYNEQFF.

This clonotype was seen many times. This sequence joins TRBV2 and TRBJ2-1; tentatively, D is TRBD1 or TRBD2 (5 bases each). Trimming stripped 8 bases from V and 8 bases from J, with 25 bases between. The germline V gene has CDR1 SNHLY and CDR2 FYNNEI. The CDR3 runs 16 residues. Here the CDR3 DNA reads TGTGCCAGCTGGGATTTCCAACTAGGGGTTGGAGATGAGCAGTTCTTC. Translating gives CASWDFQLGVGDEQFF.

This clonotype was seen repeatedly, ten times or more. This sequence joins TRBV5-1 and TRBJ1-1, with TRBD1 matching 9 bases. V shed 0 bases and J 3 bases; nucleotides not matched to a gene: 3. Germline V gene sequence: CDR1 SGHRS, CDR2 YFSETQ. The CDR3 consists of 15 residues. The CDR3 here is CASSLVWTGDTEAFF. The CDR3 DNA reads TGCGCCAGCAGCTTGGTGTGGACAGGGGACACTGAAGCTTTCTTT.